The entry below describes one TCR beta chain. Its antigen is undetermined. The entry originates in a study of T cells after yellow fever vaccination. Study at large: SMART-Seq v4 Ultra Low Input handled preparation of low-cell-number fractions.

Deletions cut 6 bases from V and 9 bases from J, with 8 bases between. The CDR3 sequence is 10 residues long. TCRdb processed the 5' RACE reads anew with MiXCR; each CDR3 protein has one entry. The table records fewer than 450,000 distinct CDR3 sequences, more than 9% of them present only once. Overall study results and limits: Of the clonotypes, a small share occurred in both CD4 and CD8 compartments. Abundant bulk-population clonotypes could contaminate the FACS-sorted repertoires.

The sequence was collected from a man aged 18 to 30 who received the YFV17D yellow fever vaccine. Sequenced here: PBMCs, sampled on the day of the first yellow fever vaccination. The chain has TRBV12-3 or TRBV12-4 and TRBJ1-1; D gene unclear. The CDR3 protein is CASRARKAFF. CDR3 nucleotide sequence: TGTGCCAGCAGGGCCCGAAAAGCTTTCTTT.